This T cell receptor (beta chain) stems from a study of graft-versus-host responses after intestinal transplantation. About the research overall: Isolated intestinal, liver-intestinal, or multivisceral transplants were what recipients had. Anti-thymocyte globulin induction, then tacrolimus and steroids for about 3 years, went to all recipients.

CDR3 size: 14 residues. V shed 3 bases, J shed 6 bases, and the junction held 5 bases outside the gene matches. CDR1 and CDR2 from the germline V gene are KGHSH and LQKENI. Assay used: immunoSEQ multiplex PCR; TCRdb lists only in-frame clones, some missing. The top ten clones hold around 40% of a sample with under 6,000 clones, under 75% of them seen once. On this clone: The antigen remains undetermined.

The study, taken as a whole, reports: Allografts from individuals with graft-donor T cell macrochimerism displayed high graft-versus-host to host-versus-graft clonal ratios. Detection of GvH clones occurred in recipient marrow, and some had their first appearance in ileum or blood.

This chain uses TRBV18 with TRBJ1-2; 9 positions match TRBD1. Sequenced here: PBMCs, sampled about 530 days after intestinal transplant. The source is a human patient who received an intestinal transplant, so some T cells may come from the graft donor. The CDR3 DNA reads as TGTGCCAGCTCACCTGTGGGACAGGGACATGGCTACACCTTC. The encoded protein is CASSPVGQGHGYTF. Supplemented by reference TRBV18 and TRBJ1-2, the full variable domain reads NAGVMQNPRHLVRRRGQEARLRCSPMKGHSHVYWYRQLPEEGLKFMVYLQKENIIDESGMPKERFSAEFPKEGPSILRIQQVVRGDSAAYFCASSPVGQGHGYTFGSGTRLTVV.